The source of this T cell receptor (beta chain) is a study of blood T cell repertoires in COVID-19. Study-wide context: There were acute and convalescent COVID-19 samples, and they came from the United States, Italy and Spain. From T cells, B-cell-depleted T cells, or PBMCs came the material, which was cDNA or gDNA.

Per the original methods: From reference gene primer amplification, estimates of nucleated cell counts were derived. Profiling relied on immunoSEQ multiplex PCR, and the TCRdb table lists in-frame clones only, not all of them. V and J calls and clone size are given by that table; D and trimming were obtained from the DNA. The sample yields 150,000 to 200,000 clones, 87% seen once. In germline, CDR1 is MDHEN, CDR2 SYDVKM. V was cut by 6 bases and J by 7 bases, with 15 bases left in between. This CDR3 comprises 13 residues. The clonotype comes from a human donor in a cohort sampled during active COVID-19. V usage is TRBV28 and J usage is TRBJ1-2; D is undetermined. Sequencing was done on a sample of peripheral blood. The CDR3 DNA reads as TGTGCCAGCAGACGTAATAGAGACTTTGGCTACACCTTC. Protein sequence: CASRRNRDFGYTF.